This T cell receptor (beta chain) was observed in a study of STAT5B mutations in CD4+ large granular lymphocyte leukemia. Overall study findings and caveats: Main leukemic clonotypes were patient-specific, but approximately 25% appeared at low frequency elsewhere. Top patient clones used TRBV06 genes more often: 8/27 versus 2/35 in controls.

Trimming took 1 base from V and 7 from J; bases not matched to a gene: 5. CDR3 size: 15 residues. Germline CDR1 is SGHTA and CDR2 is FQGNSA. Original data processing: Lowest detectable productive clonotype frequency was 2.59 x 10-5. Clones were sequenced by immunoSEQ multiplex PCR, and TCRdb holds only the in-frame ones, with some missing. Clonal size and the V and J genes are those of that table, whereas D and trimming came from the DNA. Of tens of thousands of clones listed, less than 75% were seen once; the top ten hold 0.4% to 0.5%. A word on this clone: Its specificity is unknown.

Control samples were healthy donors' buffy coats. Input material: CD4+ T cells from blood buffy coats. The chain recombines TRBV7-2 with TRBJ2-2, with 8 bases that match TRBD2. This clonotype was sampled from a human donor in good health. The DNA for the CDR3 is TGTGCCAGCAGCTTAGTAGCGCTAGCGGGCGGGGAGCTGTTTTTT. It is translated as CASSLVALAGGELFF.